This T cell receptor (beta chain) was sequenced for a study of T cells expressing NK-cell markers. Germline assignment: CDR1 SGHRS and CDR2 YFSETQ. The CDR3 is made up of 14 amino acids. TCRdb reprocessed the 5' RACE reads; each CDR3 protein has one entry and no DNA is given. Its table records approximately 460,000 distinct CDR3 sequences. About this clonotype itself: Its antigen is not known.

Study results and limitations: A few donors likewise had their CD3+CD56-NKG2C+ fraction led by these clonotypes. The contribution of dominant NKG2C+ clonotypes to CD8+ T cells in five to seven donors was about 1.0-7.0%.

The chain joins TRBV5-1 to TRBJ2-7. Sequenced material: blood T cells: a sorted CD56 or NKG2C T cell subset, CD4+ or CD8+ T cells, or bulk PBMC T cells (not recorded which). This TCR was sampled from a woman aged 18-70 years in good health. The CDR3 is CASRTRQESYEQYF.